Below, 29 T cell receptor beta chains from the same sample are listed, as sequenced in a study of blood T cell repertoires in COVID-19. The table came from immunoSEQ multiplex PCR; TCRdb's copy has only in-frame clones and leaves some out. The table lists some 220,000 clones, 82% of them singletons, with 4.5% to 5.5% in the top ten. Sequenced: peripheral blood. The source is a woman in her seventies with COVID-19, enrolled during active disease.

This chain connects TRBV28 to TRBJ1-2; perhaps TRBD1 as D (6 bases). V shed 3 bases and J shed 8 bases, with 16 bases lying between them. The CDR3 length is 14 residues. The germline V gene encodes CDR1 MDHEN and CDR2 SYDVKM. The CDR3 sequence: CASSFRYRDGGYTF. DNA for the CDR3: TGTGCCAGCAGTTTTAGGTACAGGGACGGCGGCTACACCTTC.

This chain connects TRBV2 to TRBJ2-7; 11 bases are a match to TRBD2. The germline V gene has CDR1 SNHLY and CDR2 FYNNEI. The CDR3 is made up of 15 amino acids. The junction had 7 bases not matched to a gene; V was cut back by 5 bases and J by 4 bases. The CDR3 is CASSKGLAEIYEQYF. The CDR3 region has the DNA TGTGCCAGCAGTAAGGGACTAGCGGAAATTTACGAGCAGTACTTC.

The V and J genes are TRBV7-2 and TRBJ2-7; 7 bases are shared with TRBD2. The CDR3 loop spans 13 amino acids. V gave up 1 base and J gave up 6 bases; unmatched junction bases: 3. Germline CDR1 SGHTA, CDR2 FQGNSA. The CDR3 nucleotides are TGTGCCAGCAGCTTAGGCGGGAGTGTCGAGCAGTACTTC. Its protein product is CASSLGGSVEQYF.

The rearrangement uses TRBV28 and TRBJ1-4; 8 bases are a match to TRBD1. Per the germline V gene, CDR1 is MDHEN and CDR2 is SYDVKM. J lost 8 bases, V lost 6 bases, and 8 bases had no gene match. The CDR3 extends over 14 amino acids. The CDR3 DNA reads as TGTGCCAGCAGAGTCCCCGGGACAGGAGAAAAACTGTTTTTT. It encodes CASRVPGTGEKLFF.

This chain uses TRBV6-2 or TRBV6-3 with TRBJ2-1, with a possible D match to TRBD2 (6 bases). The germline CDR1 and CDR2 sequences are MNHEY and SVGEGT. The CDR3 covers 16 residues. Trimming removed 4 bases at V and 0 bases at J, with 13 bases between. The CDR3 is CASSLGSSDSYNEQFF. CDR3 nucleotides: TGTGCCAGCAGTTTGGGCTCTAGCGACTCCTACAATGAGCAGTTCTTC.

The chain couples TRBV7-8 to TRBJ1-2; D is ambiguous. The CDR3 runs 14 residues. The germline V gene encodes CDR1 SGHVS and CDR2 FQNEAQ. The V end lost 5 bases, the J end lost 5 bases, and 15 bases lay between the germline ends. CDR3 DNA: TGTGCCAGCAGCCTGGCGGAGACTGATTATGGCTACACCTTC. Translation gives CASSLAETDYGYTF.

This clone was recorded only once. The chain couples TRBV12-3 or TRBV12-4 to TRBJ1-4, with no clear D. The CDR3 loop spans 13 amino acids. V was shortened by 3 bases and J by 7 bases, with 9 bases between the two germline ends. CDR3 sequence (DNA): TGTGCCAGCAGTTTGGCCGGAGGTGAAAAACTGTTTTTT. This codes for CASSLAGGEKLFF.

The genes are TRBV18 and TRBJ2-1; TRBD2 might be the D (6 bases). Germline V gene sequence: CDR1 KGHSH, CDR2 LQKENI. The length of the CDR3 is 14 residues. V lost 4 bases and J 6 bases, leaving 13 bases between the germline ends. CDR3 coding DNA: TGTGCCAGCTCACTTCTTTCTAGCGTCAATGAGCAGTTCTTC. Protein product: CASSLLSSVNEQFF.

CDR3 DNA sequence: TGTGCCAGCAGCCGCGACAGGGCGGTTCAGACAGATACGCAGTATTTT. Protein product: CASSRDRAVQTDTQYF. The chain recombines TRBV28 with TRBJ2-3; 7 bases are shared with TRBD1. The J segment lost 3 bases and the V segment lost 6 bases, leaving 12 bases of the junction unmatched. The CDR3 contains 16 residues. Germline V CDR1 and CDR2: MDHEN, SYDVKM. Variable domain in full (rest from reference TRBV28 and TRBJ2-3): DVKVTQSSRYLVKRTGEKVFLECVQDMDHENMFWYRQDPGLGLRLIYFSYDVKMKEKGDIPEGYSVSREKKERFSLILESASTNQTSMYLCASSRDRAVQTDTQYFGPGTRLTVL.

The chain links TRBV28 to TRBJ2-3; 8 bases map to TRBD2. This CDR3 region has 16 residues. Germline CDR1 reads MDHEN; CDR2 reads SYDVKM. V was pared by 5 bases and J by 6 bases, with 13 bases of the junction left unmatched. The CDR3 region has the DNA TGTGCCAGCAGTGCTTCTAGCGGGTCGTTTAGGGATACGCAGTATTTT. It specifies CASSASSGSFRDTQYF.

The V call is TRBV27, the J call TRBJ2-7, with D maybe TRBD1 (6 bases). V was shortened by 3 bases and J by 2 bases, with 11 bases between the two germline ends. The CDR3 has 14 residues. The V gene's germline CDR1 is MNHEY and CDR2 SMNVEV (reference sequence). DNA of the CDR3: TGTGCCAGCAGTTTGGACAGAAATACCTACGAGCAGTACTTC. It codes for CASSLDRNTYEQYF.

J is TRBJ1-3 and V is TRBV19; 7 nucleotides line up with TRBD1. J lost 2 bases, V lost 6 bases, and 10 bases had no gene match. Germline V gives CDR1 LNHDA, CDR2 SQIVND (reference sequence). The CDR3 is 16 residues long. Written as DNA, the CDR3 is TGTGCCAGTAGAATGGACCCGACAGGGACTGGAAACACCATATATTTT. Its protein is CASRMDPTGTGNTIYF.

This chain uses TRBV5-1 with TRBJ2-2; the D is unclear. The germline V gene encodes CDR1 SGHRS and CDR2 YFSETQ. The CDR3 runs 15 residues. The V end lost 0 bases, the J end lost 4 bases, and 10 bases lay between the germline ends. The CDR3 DNA follows: TGCGCCAGCAGCTTGGATCCTAGGAGCACCGGGGAGCTGTTTTTT. This encodes CASSLDPRSTGELFF.

The chain combines TRBV7-9 with TRBJ1-3, with D perhaps matching TRBD1 (5 bases). CDR3 size: 17 residues. Germline assignment: CDR1 SEHNR and CDR2 FQNEAQ (reference sequence). Trimming took off 1 base at V and 0 bases at J, with 13 bases between the two ends. The CDR3 here is CASSLGSKGNSGNTIYF. The CDR3 DNA sequence: TGTGCCAGCAGCTTAGGGTCTAAGGGGAACTCTGGAAACACCATATATTTT. Together with reference TRBV7-9 and TRBJ1-3, the CDR3 gives the full variable domain: DTGVSQNPRHKITKRGQNVTFRCDPISEHNRLYWYRQTLGQGPEFLTYFQNEAQLEKSRLLSDRFSAERPKGSFSTLEIQRTEQGDSAMYLCASSLGSKGNSGNTIYFGEGSWLTVV.

The chain links TRBV28 to TRBJ1-5, with a tentative D call TRBD1 (6 bases). V was cut by 5 bases and J by 0 bases, with 11 bases left in between. Per the germline V gene, CDR1 is MDHEN and CDR2 is SYDVKM. CDR3 size: 15 residues. CDR3 nucleotide sequence: TGTGCCAGCAGTCCCTCAGGGGCTAGCAATCAGCCCCAGCATTTT. As protein: CASSPSGASNQPQHF.

The V call is TRBV5-4, the J call TRBJ2-1; D not resolved. The CDR3 has 12 residues. From germline, CDR1 is SGHNT and CDR2 YYREEE (reference sequence). Trimming took 1 base from V and 7 from J, leaving 6 bases between them. CDR3 DNA sequence: TGTGCCAGCAGCTTGACTCTGAATGAGCAGTTCTTC. It codes for CASSLTLNEQFF.

This sequence joins TRBV6-5 and TRBJ2-6; D is perhaps TRBD1 (5 bases). Trimming took off 8 bases at V and 0 bases at J, with 8 bases between the two ends. Germline lookup yields CDR1 MNHEY and CDR2 SVGAGI. This CDR3 contains 14 residues. CDR3 nucleotides: TGTGCCAGCGTTGGGGCCTCTGGGGCCAACGTCCTGACTTTC. Translated: CASVGASGANVLTF.

The rearrangement joins TRBV25-1 to TRBJ1-6; no reliable D call. The CDR3 is 15 residues long. Trimming shortened V by 3 bases and J by 4 bases, and 10 bases separated the two germline ends. Germline loops: CDR1 MGHDK, CDR2 SYGVNS. For the CDR3, the DNA is TGTGCCAGCAGTGACAGCAGGCTGTATAATTCACCCCTCCACTTT. It codes for CASSDSRLYNSPLHF.

The chain couples TRBV19 to TRBJ1-5; 8 bases match TRBD1. The CDR3 totals 13 residues. Per germline, CDR1 LNHDA and CDR2 SQIVND (reference sequence). V trimming: 5 bases; J trimming: 4 bases; junction bases outside the gene matches: 1. CDR3 residues: CASSYRGNQPQHF. The CDR3 coding sequence is TGTGCCAGTAGTTACAGGGGGAATCAGCCCCAGCATTTT. Filled out from reference TRBV19 and TRBJ1-5, the complete variable domain reads DGGITQSPKYLFRKEGQNVTLSCEQNLNHDAMYWYRQDPGQGLRLIYYSQIVNDFQKGDIAEGYSVSREKKESFPLTVTSAQKNPTAFYLCASSYRGNQPQHFGDGTRLSIL.

Notes on this clone: Other nucleotide sequences from this sample produce the same CDR3. The rearrangement uses TRBV5-1 and TRBJ1-3; TRBD1 is a possible D gene (5 bases). Germline-derived CDR1 and CDR2 are SGHRS and YFSETQ. The CDR3 totals 14 residues. The germline V and J ends were trimmed by 4 bases and 1 base, with 9 bases remaining between them. The CDR3 coding sequence is TGCGCCAGCAGCCCCGGGGGATCTGGAAACACCATATATTTT. Amino acids: CASSPGGSGNTIYF.

The chain joins TRBV15 to TRBJ1-2; TRBD1 agrees at 10 bases. V dropped 5 bases and J dropped 6; count of bases not matched to a gene: 6. The CDR3 is made up of 14 amino acids. Germline CDR1 and CDR2: LNHNV and YYDKDF (reference sequence). CDR3 protein: CATSSPGQGNGYTF. The CDR3 coding sequence is TGTGCCACCAGCTCTCCGGGACAGGGGAATGGCTACACCTTC. The entire variable domain, with the rest obtained from reference TRBV15 and TRBJ1-2, is as follows: DAMVIQNPRYQVTQFGKPVTLSCSQTLNHNVMYWYQQKSSQAPKLLFHYYDKDFNNEADTPDNFQSRRPNTSFCFLDIRSPGLGDTAMYLCATSSPGQGNGYTFGSGTRLTVV.

Only one count was recorded for this clone. The chain employs TRBV25-1 and TRBJ1-1, with D hard to call. The V end lost 7 bases, the J end lost 1 base, and 10 bases lay between the germline ends. The CDR3 has 13 residues. Germline values: CDR1 MGHDK, CDR2 SYGVNS. Here the CDR3 reads CASKEGANTEAFF. In DNA, the CDR3 is TGTGCCAGCAAGGAGGGCGCGAACACTGAAGCTTTCTTT.

This clone was counted a few times. The rearrangement uses TRBV15 and TRBJ2-3; TRBD2 matches 12 bases. V lost 0 bases to trimming and J lost 0 bases; unmatched junction nucleotides: 4. The CDR3 loop spans 18 amino acids. The germline CDR1 and CDR2 sequences are LNHNV and YYDKDF (reference sequence). The DNA for the CDR3 is TGTGCCACCAGCAGAGACCTTGGACTAGCGGGAAGCACAGATACGCAGTATTTT. Translation gives CATSRDLGLAGSTDTQYF. Full variable domain (remainder filled in from reference TRBV15 and TRBJ2-3): DAMVIQNPRYQVTQFGKPVTLSCSQTLNHNVMYWYQQKSSQAPKLLFHYYDKDFNNEADTPDNFQSRRPNTSFCFLDIRSPGLGDTAMYLCATSRDLGLAGSTDTQYFGPGTRLTVL.

The chain recombines TRBV27 with TRBJ1-6; TRBD1 agrees at 10 bases. V lost 6 bases and J lost 10; bases outside the gene matches: 3. The CDR3 totals 13 residues. CDR1 MNHEY and CDR2 SMNVEV come from the germline V gene (reference sequence). The CDR3 here is CASRGTGASPLHF. CDR3 bases: TGTGCCAGCAGGGGGACAGGGGCATCACCCCTCCACTTT.

The chain couples TRBV28 to TRBJ2-1, with D possibly TRBD2 on 6 matching bases. The V end was cut by 8 bases, the J end by 4 bases, with 18 bases between. Germline CDR1 reads MDHEN; CDR2 reads SYDVKM. The CDR3 runs to 15 residues. CDR3 sequence: CASSPGRMVYNEQFF. The CDR3 coding sequence is TGTGCCAGCTCACCAGGGAGGATGGTTTACAATGAGCAGTTCTTC.

The sample holds a few counts of this clone. The rearrangement uses TRBV29-1 and TRBJ2-1; 13 positions agree with TRBD2. This CDR3 has 15 residues. Trimming cost V 6 bases and J 5 bases; bases outside gene matches: 7. CDR1 is SQVTM and CDR2 is ANQGSEA in the germline V gene. The CDR3 DNA is TGCAGCGTCGCCAGACTAGCGGGGGGAAACAATGAGCAGTTCTTC. Translating gives CSVARLAGGNNEQFF.

This clone was seen a handful of times. This chain joins TRBV6-5 and TRBJ2-4, with TRBD1 identical over 11 bases. V gave up 6 bases and J gave up 7 bases; unmatched junction bases: 5. The CDR3 totals 14 residues. The germline CDR1 and CDR2 sequences are MNHEY and SVGAGI. CDR3 nucleotide sequence: TGTGCCAGCAGCGGCCGGGACAGGGGGAACATTCAGTACTTC. Amino acid sequence: CASSGRDRGNIQYF.

V and J are TRBV5-1 and TRBJ2-7; D possibly corresponds to TRBD2 (6 bases). This CDR3 spans 15 amino acids. In germline, CDR1 is SGHRS, CDR2 YFSETQ. V lost 6 bases and J 0 bases, leaving 16 bases between the germline ends. The CDR3 loop is CASNPGDWRSYEQYF. CDR3 coding DNA: TGCGCCAGCAACCCGGGGGACTGGCGCTCCTACGAGCAGTACTTC.

The genes are TRBV7-3 and TRBJ2-7; D is uncertain. This CDR3 region has 14 residues. Per germline, CDR1 SGHTA and CDR2 FQGTGA. Trimming took 2 bases from V and 5 from J, leaving 13 bases between them. This CDR3 reads CASSLDLSVNEQYF. Written as DNA, the CDR3 is TGTGCCAGCAGCTTAGACTTGAGCGTGAACGAGCAGTACTTC.